This T cell receptor (beta chain) was observed in a study of blood T cell repertoires in COVID-19. In its sample, this clone was seen a few times. Looked up from germline, CDR1 is SGDLS and CDR2 is YYNGEE. The trim removed 4 bases at V and 6 bases at J, leaving 5 bases unmatched. CDR3 length equals 13 residues. Produced via immunoSEQ multiplex PCR; TCRdb's table is partial and in-frame only. The table has 45,000 to 60,000 clones, around 73% seen once. The sample consisted of PBMCs or T cells enriched from blood (not recorded which). This receptor was obtained from a woman in her fifties or sixties with acute COVID-19. The V call is TRBV9, the J call TRBJ2-3; TRBD1 matches at 7 bases. This CDR3 reads CASSLGGQDTQYF. In DNA form, the CDR3 reads TGTGCCAGCAGCCTTGGGGGACAGGATACGCAGTATTTT.